Below, 21 T cell receptor beta chains from the same sample are listed, as sequenced in a study of blood T cell repertoires in COVID-19. The method was immunoSEQ multiplex PCR; TCRdb's version includes in-frame clones alone and lacks a portion of them. The sample consists of under 250,000 clones, about 85% of them appearing once. The sequenced sample consisted of peripheral blood. These receptors originate from a woman aged 80 or older with acute or convalescent COVID-19.

The CDR3 nucleotides read TGTGCCAGCTCACCACTTGCAGGGCAGTTAGCTAACTATGGCTACACCTTC. Protein: CASSPLAGQLANYGYTF. The V call is TRBV18, the J call TRBJ1-2, with a tentative D call TRBD1 (5 bases). Trimming cost V 1 base and J 0 bases, with 15 bases left between them. The CDR3 spans 17 residues. Germline CDR1 reads KGHSH; CDR2 reads LQKENI. Full variable domain (rest looked up from reference TRBV18 and TRBJ1-2): NAGVMQNPRHLVRRRGQEARLRCSPMKGHSHVYWYRQLPEEGLKFMVYLQKENIIDESGMPKERFSAEFPKEGPSILRIQQVVRGDSAAYFCASSPLAGQLANYGYTFGSGTRLTVV.

The rearrangement uses TRBV5-1 and TRBJ1-4; 9 nucleotides match TRBD1. Trimming took 4 bases from V and 8 from J; bases not matched to a gene: 9. The germline V gene encodes CDR1 SGHRS and CDR2 YFSETQ. CDR3 size: 15 residues. CDR3 nucleotide sequence: TGCGCCAGCAGCCCCGACAGGGGGGGTCGGGAAAAACTGTTTTTT. This encodes CASSPDRGGREKLFF.

The chain has TRBV5-5 and TRBJ2-2; D remains unclear. CDR3 size: 11 residues. Deletions cut 3 bases from V and 8 bases from J, with 5 bases between. Germline V gene sequence: CDR1 SGHKS, CDR2 YYEKEE (reference sequence). CDR3 in DNA: TGTGCCAGCAGCTCTCCGGGGGAGCTGTTTTTT. This sequence encodes CASSSPGELFF.

J is TRBJ1-1 and V is TRBV2; D might be TRBD1 (6 bases). V was shortened by 5 bases and J by 1 base, with 8 bases between the two germline ends. The CDR3 is 13 amino acids. CDR1 and CDR2 (germline): SNHLY, FYNNEI. In DNA, the CDR3 is TGTGCCAGCAGTTTCAGGGGGAACACTGAAGCTTTCTTT. This encodes CASSFRGNTEAFF.

V and J are TRBV7-9 and TRBJ1-1; 8 bases match TRBD1. V shed 5 bases and J 1 base; nucleotides not matched to a gene: 9. Per the germline V gene, CDR1 is SEHNR and CDR2 is FQNEAQ (reference sequence). The CDR3 length is 16 residues. CDR3 sequence reads: CASSLGQGRTNTEAFF. CDR3 sequence (DNA): TGTGCCAGCAGCCTTGGACAGGGTCGAACGAACACTGAAGCTTTCTTT.

V is TRBV19 and J is TRBJ1-1; the D is unclear. This CDR3 is 13 amino acids long. Germline lookup yields CDR1 LNHDA and CDR2 SQIVND (reference sequence). V dropped 6 bases and J dropped 1 base, with 9 bases sitting between them. The CDR3 DNA follows: TGTGCCAGTAGCTCCACAGAGAACACTGAAGCTTTCTTT. It specifies CASSSTENTEAFF.

The gene calls are TRBV3-1 (or the pseudogene TRBV3-2) and TRBJ1-1, with TRBD1 identical over 9 bases. Per the germline V gene, CDR1 is LGHDT and CDR2 is YNNKEL (reference sequence). The junction had 12 bases not matched to a gene; V was cut back by 5 bases and J by 11 bases. CDR3 size: 14 residues. CDR3 DNA: TGTGCCAGCAGCGAACCGGGGACAGGGAGGTCGGCTTTCTTT. Protein product: CASSEPGTGRSAFF.

The DNA for the CDR3 is TGTGCCAGCAGCCCCCGGACAGGGGGTAGTGAGCCCCAGCATTTT. This translates into CASSPRTGGSEPQHF. This chain connects TRBV5-5 to TRBJ1-5; TRBD1 matches at 10 bases. The trim removed 4 bases at V and 8 bases at J, leaving 9 bases unmatched. Looked up from germline, CDR1 is SGHKS and CDR2 is YYEKEE (reference sequence). This CDR3 contains 15 residues.

The chain couples TRBV5-1 to TRBJ2-7, with 9 bases matching TRBD1. There are 14 residues in the CDR3. V trimming: 6 bases; J trimming: 4 bases; junction bases outside the gene matches: 8. The germline gives CDR1 SGHRS, CDR2 YFSETQ. CDR3 residues: CASTPGQGPYEQYF. The CDR3 nucleotides read TGCGCCAGCACTCCGGGACAGGGACCTTACGAGCAGTACTTC.

This clone was detected once. This chain uses TRBV3-1 (or the pseudogene TRBV3-2) with TRBJ2-7; 10 nucleotides agree with TRBD1. Germline V lookup: CDR1 LGHDT, CDR2 YNNKEL (reference sequence). The CDR3 extends over 16 amino acids. Trimming took 0 bases from V and 5 from J; bases not matched to a gene: 7. For the CDR3, the DNA is TGTGCCAGCAGCCAAGATCGCGGGACAGGGGCCAACGAGCAGTACTTC. As protein: CASSQDRGTGANEQYF.

This chain links TRBV3-1 (or the pseudogene TRBV3-2) with TRBJ1-2, with TRBD1 as a possible D gene (5 bases). Germline V CDR1 and CDR2: LGHDT, YNNKEL (reference sequence). V shed 4 bases and J shed 5 bases, with 20 bases lying between them. CDR3 length equals 16 residues. CDR3 region: CASSPGGGRGSYGYTF. The CDR3 DNA reads as TGTGCCAGCAGCCCGGGTGGAGGGAGGGGTTCATATGGCTACACCTTC.

The sample holds one count of this clone. The J gene is TRBJ1-1, the V gene TRBV7-9, with a weak D call TRBD1 (6 bases). The CDR3 length is 14 residues. V was trimmed by 2 bases and J by 3 bases, leaving 10 bases between them. CDR1 and CDR2 (germline): SEHNR, FQNEAQ (reference sequence). CDR3 coding DNA: TGTGCCAGCAGCTTAAATCAGGGGTACACTGAAGCTTTCTTT. Its protein product is CASSLNQGYTEAFF. The whole variable domain, filled in from reference TRBV7-9 and TRBJ1-1, reads DTGVSQNPRHKITKRGQNVTFRCDPISEHNRLYWYRQTLGQGPEFLTYFQNEAQLEKSRLLSDRFSAERPKGSFSTLEIQRTEQGDSAMYLCASSLNQGYTEAFFGQGTRLTVV.

The chain couples TRBV5-4 to TRBJ2-3; 10 nucleotides align to TRBD2. Germline CDR1 reads SGHNT; CDR2 reads YYREEE (reference sequence). Germline trimming cut 3 bases from V and 6 bases from J; bases unmatched to any gene: 7. CDR3 length: 15 amino acids. CDR3 protein: CASSSAASGGDTQYF. In DNA, the CDR3 is TGTGCCAGCAGCTCTGCGGCTAGCGGGGGTGATACGCAGTATTTT. Combining the CDR3 with reference TRBV5-4 and TRBJ2-3 gives the whole variable domain ETGVTQSPTHLIKTRGQQVTLRCSSQSGHNTVSWYQQALGQGPQFIFQYYREEENGRGNFPPRFSGLQFPNYSSELNVNALELDDSALYLCASSSAASGGDTQYFGPGTRLTVL.

The chain carries TRBV2 and TRBJ1-2; D is possibly TRBD1 (6 bases). Germline values: CDR1 SNHLY, CDR2 FYNNEI. V lost 6 bases and J 5 bases, leaving 19 bases between the germline ends. This CDR3 spans 15 amino acids. For the CDR3, the DNA is TGTGCCAGCAGGCTGGGACAACCCGATTGGTATGGCTACACCTTC. It encodes CASRLGQPDWYGYTF.

V and J are TRBV9 and TRBJ2-2; 13 bases map to TRBD2. The junction had 10 bases not matched to a gene; V was cut back by 5 bases and J by 0 bases. In germline, CDR1 is SGDLS, CDR2 YYNGEE. CDR3 length: 19 amino acids. DNA of the CDR3: TGTGCCAGCAGACCTCTTACTAGCGGGAGGGCTCCGAACACCGGGGAGCTGTTTTTT. Translated: CASRPLTSGRAPNTGELFF. The whole variable domain, filled in from reference TRBV9 and TRBJ2-2, reads DSGVTQTPKHLITATGQRVTLRCSPRSGDLSVYWYQQSLDQGLQFLIQYYNGEERAKGNILERFSAQQFPDLHSELNLSSLELGDSALYFCASRPLTSGRAPNTGELFFGEGSRLTVL.

This clone has more than one count but fewer than ten. At one boundary the junction diverges from the germline segment, which might be a read error. DNA for the CDR3: TGTGCCAGCAGGGAAGTGATATCTACTAGTCAGCAGTACTTC. This sequence encodes CASREVISTSQQYF. This rearrangement joins TRBV2 to TRBJ2-7; tentatively, D is TRBD2 (5 bases). Per germline, CDR1 SNHLY and CDR2 FYNNEI. CDR3 length: 14 amino acids. Drawing the rest from reference TRBV2 and TRBJ2-7, the complete variable domain is EPEVTQTPSHQVTQMGQEVILRCVPISNHLYFYWYRQILGQKVEFLVSFYNNEISEKSEIFDDQFSVERPDGSNFTLKIRSTKLEDSAMYFCASREVISTSQQYFGPGTRLTVT.

The chain uses TRBV11-3 and TRBJ1-2, with no clear D. Trimming took off 5 bases at V and 2 bases at J, with 9 bases between the two ends. Germline V gene sequence: CDR1 SGHNT, CDR2 YENEEA. This CDR3 comprises 13 residues. The CDR3 DNA follows: TGTGCCAGCAGCCTACCGGGGAACTATGGCTACACCTTC. It is translated as CASSLPGNYGYTF.

CDR3 protein: CASRGTAGVSSYEQYF. DNA of the CDR3: TGTGCCAGCCGCGGTACGGCGGGGGTGAGCTCCTACGAGCAGTACTTC. The rearrangement links TRBV19 to TRBJ2-7, with TRBD2 matching over 7 bases. The germline V gene encodes CDR1 LNHDA and CDR2 SQIVND (reference sequence). J lost 0 bases, V lost 9 bases, and 14 bases had no gene match. The CDR3 is 16 residues long.

The V call is TRBV5-1, the J call TRBJ2-7; D is possibly TRBD1 (5 bases). The length of the CDR3 is 14 residues. Germline loops: CDR1 SGHRS, CDR2 YFSETQ. V gave up 0 bases and J gave up 2 bases, with 9 bases separating them. CDR3 in amino acids: CASSLEQAPYEQYF. The CDR3 DNA reads TGCGCCAGCAGCTTGGAACAGGCTCCCTACGAGCAGTACTTC. The whole variable domain, filled in from reference TRBV5-1 and TRBJ2-7, reads KAGVTQTPRYLIKTRGQQVTLSCSPISGHRSVSWYQQTPGQGLQFLFEYFSETQRNKGNFPGRFSGRQFSNSRSEMNVSTLELGDSALYLCASSLEQAPYEQYFGPGTRLTVT.

This clone came up many times. J is TRBJ2-5 and V is TRBV7-7; 7 positions agree with TRBD2. The CDR3 totals 13 residues. The germline V gene has CDR1 SSHAT and CDR2 FNYEAQ (reference sequence). The V gene end was trimmed by 5 bases and the J gene end by 7 bases; junction bases not matched to a gene: 7. This CDR3 reads CASSSEGLGTQYF. The CDR3 nucleotides are TGTGCCAGCAGCAGTGAAGGACTAGGGACCCAGTACTTC.

Comments on this clone: Other DNA sequences in this specimen translate into the identical CDR3. The V call is TRBV10-3, the J call TRBJ2-3, with TRBD2 matching 9 bases. Losses at the gene ends were 3 bases for V and 4 bases for J; bases not matched to a gene: 2. Per the germline V gene, CDR1 is ENHRY and CDR2 is SYGVKD. The CDR3 contains 14 residues. The CDR3, as DNA: TGTGCCATCAGTGAACTAGCGGGCTCAGATACGCAGTATTTT. Translating it yields CAISELAGSDTQYF.